This T cell receptor beta chain stems from a study of T-cell memory formation after mild COVID-19. This clonotype appeared a few times. V dropped 6 bases and J dropped 0 bases, with 9 bases sitting between them. The CDR3 loop spans 14 amino acids. The germline V gene encodes CDR1 SQVTM and CDR2 ANQGSEA. Constant-segment primers and 5'RACE yielded cDNA libraries for TCR alpha and TCR beta, each carrying sample barcodes and UMIs. One entry per CDR3 protein, called by TCRdb with MiXCR from the 5' RACE reads. The sample consists of about 400,000 distinct CDR3 sequences, 15% to 20% of them appearing once. This clonotype originated in a man younger than 30 who had mild COVID-19 (a few samples of this study predate the infection). Cell type and time point are not known. The chain links TRBV29-1 to TRBJ2-6; D gene ambiguous. The sample was PBMCs or a T cell subset sorted from them (not recorded which). CDR3: CSVGRSSGANVLTF. CDR3 nucleotides: TGCAGCGTCGGACGTAGCTCTGGGGCCAACGTCCTGACTTTC.